The sequence of this T cell receptor (beta chain) was determined in a study of T-cell reconstitution after alpha-beta-depleted transplantation in children. It was with unique molecular identifiers that the TCRbeta library was prepared. TCRdb analysed the PCR reads with MiXCR anew, one entry per CDR3 protein. The sample contains some 200,000 distinct CDR3 sequences, approximately 8% of which appear only once. V was trimmed by 1 base and J by 5 bases, leaving 6 bases between them. Germline lookup yields CDR1 DFQATT and CDR2 SNEGSKA (reference sequence). There are 12 residues in the CDR3. This chain links TRBV20-1 with TRBJ2-1; D gene uncertain. The TCR comes from a male patient aged 2-10 years who had a stem cell transplant for acute myeloid leukemia, so the T cells may come from the graft donor. Specimen: PBMCs, mostly from graft donor cells, collected 360 days after TCRalphabeta/CD19-depleted stem cell transplant. The DNA of the CDR3 is TGCAGTGCTAGAGTACCCCACAATGAGCAGTTCTTC. This gives the protein CSARVPHNEQFF.